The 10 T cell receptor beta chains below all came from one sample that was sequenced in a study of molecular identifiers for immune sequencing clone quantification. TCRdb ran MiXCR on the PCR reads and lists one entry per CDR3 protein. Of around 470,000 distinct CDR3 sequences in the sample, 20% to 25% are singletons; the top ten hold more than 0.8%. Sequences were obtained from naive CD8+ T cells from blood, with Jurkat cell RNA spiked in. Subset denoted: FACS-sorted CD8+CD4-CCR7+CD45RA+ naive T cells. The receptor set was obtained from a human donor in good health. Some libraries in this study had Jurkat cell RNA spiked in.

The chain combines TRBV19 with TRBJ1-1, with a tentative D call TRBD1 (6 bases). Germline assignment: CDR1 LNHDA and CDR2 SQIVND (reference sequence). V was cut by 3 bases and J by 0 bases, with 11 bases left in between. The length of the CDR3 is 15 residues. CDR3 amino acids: CASSIGPGVNTEAFF. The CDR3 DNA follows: TGTGCCAGTAGTATTGGGCCAGGGGTGAACACTGAAGCTTTCTTT. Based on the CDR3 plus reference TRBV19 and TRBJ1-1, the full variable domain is DGGITQSPKYLFRKEGQNVTLSCEQNLNHDAMYWYRQDPGQGLRLIYYSQIVNDFQKGDIAEGYSVSREKKESFPLTVTSAQKNPTAFYLCASSIGPGVNTEAFFGQGTRLTVV.

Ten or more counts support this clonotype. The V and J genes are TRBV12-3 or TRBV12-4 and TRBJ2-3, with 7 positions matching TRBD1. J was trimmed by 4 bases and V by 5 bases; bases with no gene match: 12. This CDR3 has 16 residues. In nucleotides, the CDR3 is TGTGCCAGCAGTACTAGGGACAGCGCAAACGCAGATACGCAGTATTTT. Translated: CASSTRDSANADTQYF.

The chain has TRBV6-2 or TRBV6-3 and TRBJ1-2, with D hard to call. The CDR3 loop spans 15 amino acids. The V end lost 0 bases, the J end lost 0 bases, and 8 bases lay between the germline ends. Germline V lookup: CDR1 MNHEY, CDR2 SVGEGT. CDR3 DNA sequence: TGTGCCAGCAGTTACTCGACACATTCTAACTATGGCTACACCTTC. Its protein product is CASSYSTHSNYGYTF.

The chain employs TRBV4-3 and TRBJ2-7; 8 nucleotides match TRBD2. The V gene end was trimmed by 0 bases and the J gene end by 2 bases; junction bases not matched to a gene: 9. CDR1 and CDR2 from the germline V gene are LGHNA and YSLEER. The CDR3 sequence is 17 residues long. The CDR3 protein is CASSQDLRPAGAYEQYF. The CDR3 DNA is TGCGCCAGCAGCCAAGATCTGCGTCCAGCGGGAGCCTACGAGCAGTACTTC.

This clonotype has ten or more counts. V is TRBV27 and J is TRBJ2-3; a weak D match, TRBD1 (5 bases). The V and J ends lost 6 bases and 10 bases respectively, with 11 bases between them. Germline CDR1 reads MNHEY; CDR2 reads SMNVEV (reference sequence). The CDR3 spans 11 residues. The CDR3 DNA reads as TGTGCCAGCAGGGGGCCTCTATCGCAGTATTTT. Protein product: CASRGPLSQYF.

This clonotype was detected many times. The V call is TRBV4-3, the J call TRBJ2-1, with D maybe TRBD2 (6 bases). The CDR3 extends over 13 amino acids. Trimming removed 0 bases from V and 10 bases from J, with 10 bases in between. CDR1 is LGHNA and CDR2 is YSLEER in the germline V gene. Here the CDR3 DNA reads TGCGCCAGCAGCCAAGAGACGGGGGACGAGCAGTTCTTC. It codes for CASSQETGDEQFF.

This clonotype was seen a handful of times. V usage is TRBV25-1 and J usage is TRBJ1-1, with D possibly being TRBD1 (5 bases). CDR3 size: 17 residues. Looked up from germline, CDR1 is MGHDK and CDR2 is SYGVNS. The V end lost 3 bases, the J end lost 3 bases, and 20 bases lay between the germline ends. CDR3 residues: CASSEGRDGVRDTEAFF. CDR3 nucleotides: TGTGCCAGCAGTGAGGGGAGGGACGGCGTTCGGGACACTGAAGCTTTCTTT.

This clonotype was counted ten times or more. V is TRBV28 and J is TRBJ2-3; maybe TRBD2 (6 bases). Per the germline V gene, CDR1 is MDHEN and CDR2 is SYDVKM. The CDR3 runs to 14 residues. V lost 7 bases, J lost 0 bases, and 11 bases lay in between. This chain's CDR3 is CASMGGMSTDTQYF. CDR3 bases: TGTGCCAGCATGGGCGGGATGAGCACAGATACGCAGTATTTT.

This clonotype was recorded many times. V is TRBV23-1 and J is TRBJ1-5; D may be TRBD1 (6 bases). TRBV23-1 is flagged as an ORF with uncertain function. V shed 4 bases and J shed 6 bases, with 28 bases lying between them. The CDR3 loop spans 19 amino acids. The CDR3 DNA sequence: TGCGCCAGCAGTCTACGCGGGCCCTGCTGGGGGGCGATGGGTCAGCCCCAGCATTTT. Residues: CASSLRGPCWGAMGQPQHF.

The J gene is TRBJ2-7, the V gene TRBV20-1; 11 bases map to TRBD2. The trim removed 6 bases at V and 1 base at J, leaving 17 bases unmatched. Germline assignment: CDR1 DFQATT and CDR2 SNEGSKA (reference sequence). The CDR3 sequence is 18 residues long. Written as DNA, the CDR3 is TGCAGTGCAGACCAGAGGGCTAGCGGGAGGAAACATTCCTACGAGCAGTACTTC. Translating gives CSADQRASGRKHSYEQYF.